These T cell receptor beta chains were read from a single sample in a study of T cells in Graves' hyperthyroidism and ophthalmopathy. TCRdb used MiXCR to reprocess the multiplex PCR reads, holding one entry per CDR3 protein. The sample carries 560,000 or so distinct CDR3 sequences, around 45% recorded once. Sequencing input: peripheral blood or thyroid tissue (not recorded which). These receptor sequences come from a young woman with Graves' hyperthyroidism. Each CDR3 is given without its conserved first and last residue. The D gene is left open where the match is weak. For some rows the clone size is stated as once, few or many, or as a class when expanded; others skip it.

V: TRBV3-1; size: few; D: -; CDR3: ASSQARNTIY
V: TRBV7-8; size: -; D: TRBD1; CDR3: ASSLEGQSLEAF
V: TRBV10-3; size: few; D: -; CDR3: ASSSTLGTEAF
V: TRBV10-3; size: many; D: -; CDR3: ATGTEGEKLF
V: TRBV2; size: -; D: -; CDR3: ASRAGTGSPLH
V: TRBV5-1; size: few; D: -; CDR3: ASGLGGAGTEAF
V: TRBV7-9; size: few; D: -; CDR3: ASSLLTPYEQY
V: TRBV2; size: few; D: TRBD2; CDR3: ASSWPGLAGDPRYEQY
V: TRBV7-9; size: few; D: -; CDR3: ASSPDHRPPLYGYT
V: TRBV7-9; size: -; D: -; CDR3: ASSYLKGSYNSPLH
V: TRBV7-2; size: few; D: -; CDR3: ASTKTASSATNEKLF
V: TRBV7-9; size: -; D: -; CDR3: ASSLDGGRNYGHT
V: TRBV7-9; size: many; D: -; CDR3: ASSANTNTEAF
V: TRBV7-9; size: -; D: -; CDR3: ASSLIPGELF
V: TRBV7-2; size: many; D: -; CDR3: ASSLGVGINSPLH
V: TRBV7-9; size: many; D: -; CDR3: ASSQSTEQY
V: TRBV29-1; size: -; D: TRBD2; CDR3: SARSQAGGDYEQY
V: TRBV6-1; size: -; D: TRBD2; CDR3: ASCPSSGRTQY
V: TRBV24-1; size: -; D: -; CDR3: ATSDFRLQY
V: TRBV9; size: many; D: -; CDR3: ASSEFDRQETQY
V: TRBV25-1; size: -; D: TRBD2; CDR3: ASSQVRIAGAITGELF
V: TRBV19; size: few; D: TRBD1; CDR3: ASSLPGGIVREQY
V: TRBV5-1; size: few; D: -; CDR3: ASSLIQESDRPGELF
V: TRBV12-3/TRBV12-4; size: -; D: TRBD2; CDR3: ASTKSGGIDEQY
V: TRBV6-6; size: -; D: -; CDR3: ASSYIDGNTEAF
V: TRBV7-6; size: -; D: -; CDR3: ASSSVAEETQY
V: TRBV6-1; size: -; D: -; CDR3: ASGGGGSPGNTIY
V: TRBV29-1; size: many; D: TRBD2; CDR3: SVEPRGGEQY
V: TRBV2; size: -; D: TRBD1; CDR3: ASSPMGQGWGTDTQY
V: TRBV20-1; size: once; D: -; CDR3: SASARGGEGLF
V: TRBV20-1; size: -; D: -; CDR3: SASTHSFLSEAF
V: TRBV2; size: -; D: TRBD1; CDR3: ASSGDRGGQPQH
V: TRBV7-2; size: many; D: TRBD2; CDR3: ASTLRVAGVTGELF
V: TRBV25-1; size: many; D: -; CDR3: ASSEARAVTATNEKLF
V: TRBV4-1; size: -; D: TRBD1; CDR3: ASSQEGRGNYGYT
V: TRBV11-3; size: few; D: TRBD1; CDR3: ASSLPDRDYGYT
V: TRBV10-3; size: once; D: -; CDR3: AISEGTDYNSPLH
V: TRBV6-5; size: -; D: -; CDR3: ASSSLVPLSTDTQY
V: TRBV29-1; size: -; D: TRBD1; CDR3: SVAGTGVRGYT
V: TRBV20-1; size: -; D: -; CDR3: SAELLSRPSYEQY
V: TRBV24-1; size: -; D: -; CDR3: ASIGYSGPRGYEQY
V: TRBV19; size: -; D: -; CDR3: ASGVDRNYGYT
V: TRBV15; size: many; D: -; CDR3: ATSSFDSVGYT
V: TRBV2; size: many; D: -; CDR3: ASSERDGSSYEQY
V: TRBV7-2; size: -; D: TRBD2; CDR3: ASSLLVGLAGVAGELF
V: TRBV7-6; size: -; D: TRBD2; CDR3: ASSDDGREQY
V: TRBV20-1; size: -; D: TRBD1; CDR3: SASMQGATSEHY
V: TRBV9; size: -; D: TRBD1; CDR3: ASRATGTGNGYT
V: TRBV20-1; size: -; D: TRBD1; CDR3: SAQTGGEQY
V: TRBV10-3; size: -; D: TRBD1; CDR3: AIRKKKPTGLGYEQY
V: TRBV2; size: -; D: -; CDR3: ASSFTDQAHSPLH
V: TRBV10-3; size: -; D: TRBD2; CDR3: AISDGLAGGPFTGELF